The present T cell receptor beta chain was sequenced within a study of blood T cell repertoires in COVID-19. Original processing methods: Cell counts per sample came from amplifying reference gene primers. Assay used: immunoSEQ multiplex PCR; TCRdb lists only in-frame clones, some missing. That table supplies the V and J calls and clone size; D and trimming were determined from the DNA. The table has 130,000 to 150,000 clones, approximately 84% seen once. The CDR3 runs 17 residues. Germline CDR1 and CDR2: KGHDR and SFDVKD. V gave up 0 bases and J gave up 1 base, with 13 bases separating them. The specimen was peripheral blood. This TCR came from an elderly woman in a cohort sampled during active or convalescent COVID-19. The V gene is TRBV24-1, the J gene TRBJ2-3; D might be TRBD2 (5 bases). The CDR3 reads CATSDLKSGDRTDTQYF. In DNA, the CDR3 is TGTGCCACCAGTGATTTGAAGAGCGGTGATCGCACAGATACGCAGTATTTT.